The next 21 T cell receptor beta chains were all read from a single sample in a study of control samples from healthy donors and cancer patients. TCRdb's copy holds only in-frame clones and misses some; the assay was immunoSEQ multiplex PCR. The sample includes around 100,000 clones, around 92% of them seen just once. The sample was blood. The source is a woman between 18 and 30 years old in good health.

This rearrangement joins TRBV21-1 to TRBJ1-1; whether TRBD1, the table's D call, matches the DNA was not checked. TRBV21-1 is a known pseudogene. This CDR3 spans 15 amino acids. The CDR3 region has the DNA TGTGCCAGCAGCAAAGTGCTCAGGTTGACGACTGAAGCTTTCTTT. It translates to CASSKVLRLTTEAFF.

This clone was detected only a few times. The J gene is TRBJ2-5, the V gene TRBV27; D possibly matches TRBD1 or TRBD2 (6 bases each). The CDR3 is 18 residues long. Germline-derived CDR1 and CDR2 are MNHEY and SMNVEV (reference sequence). With 2 bases removed from V and 4 bases from J, the gap between germline ends came to 23 bases. Written as DNA, the CDR3 is TGTGCCAGCAGTTTAGTTTCGGGGGCCTACAGGGAGAGAGAGACCCAGTACTTC. Amino acids: CASSLVSGAYRERETQYF.

V and J are TRBV3-1 (or the pseudogene TRBV3-2) and TRBJ1-2, with 7 positions matching TRBD1. CDR1 LGHDT and CDR2 YNNKEL come from the germline V gene (reference sequence). Unmatched junction bases numbered 10, after V lost 4 bases and J lost 5 bases. The CDR3 is made up of 15 amino acids. The CDR3 DNA follows: TGTGCCAGCAGCCCTACCCGACAGGGCTGGTATGGCTACACCTTC. Its translation: CASSPTRQGWYGYTF.

J is TRBJ1-3 and V is TRBV2, with D unclear. The CDR3 covers 11 residues. V was shortened by 7 bases and J by 2 bases, with 3 bases between the two germline ends. CDR1 is SNHLY, CDR2 FYNNEI, per germline. CDR3 protein: CASTPGNTIYF. Here the CDR3 DNA reads TGTGCCAGCACTCCTGGAAACACCATATATTTT.

The V call is TRBV23-1, the J call TRBJ1-4; 7 nucleotides align to TRBD1. TRBV23-1 is classed as an ORF, of uncertain function. The V and J ends lost 4 bases and 7 bases, in that order; junction bases with no gene match: 21. CDR3 length: 19 amino acids. This CDR3 is CASSPRGKSGNRGSEKLFF. The CDR3 region has the DNA TGCGCCAGCAGTCCACGGGGGAAAAGCGGAAACAGGGGAAGTGAAAAACTGTTTTTT.

The genes are TRBV11-2 and TRBJ1-1; TRBD1 might be the D (5 bases). Per germline, CDR1 SGHAT and CDR2 FQNNGV. Deletions cut 5 bases from V and 0 bases from J, with 10 bases between. This CDR3 comprises 14 residues. As DNA, the CDR3 is TGTGCCAGCAGCCAAGAAGGGGTGAACACTGAAGCTTTCTTT. It yields the protein CASSQEGVNTEAFF.

The rearrangement joins TRBV19 to TRBJ2-2; the D gene could be TRBD1 or TRBD2 (6 bases each). This CDR3 region has 17 residues. Germline CDR1 reads LNHDA; CDR2 reads SQIVND (reference sequence). The germline V and J ends were trimmed by 6 bases and 5 bases, with 22 bases remaining between them. The CDR3 here is CASRKIRSGGGTGELFF. As DNA, the CDR3 is TGTGCCAGTAGAAAAATCCGAAGTGGAGGGGGTACCGGGGAGCTGTTTTTT.

V usage is TRBV6-4 and J usage is TRBJ1-1, with D maybe TRBD1 (5 bases). CDR1 MRHNA and CDR2 SNTAGT come from the germline V gene. CDR3 length equals 15 residues. Trimming removed 2 bases at V and 4 bases at J, with 14 bases between. This CDR3 is CASSDRTGGGTEAFF. Here the CDR3 DNA reads TGTGCCAGCAGTGACCGAACGGGCGGGGGCACTGAAGCTTTCTTT.

This chain uses TRBV2 with TRBJ2-7; 9 bases are a match to TRBD2. V lost 4 bases, J lost 7 bases, and 8 bases stayed unmatched. The CDR3 contains 14 residues. Germline V lookup: CDR1 SNHLY, CDR2 FYNNEI. CDR3 loop: CASSVIAGVGEQYF. The CDR3 coding sequence is TGTGCCAGCAGTGTAATAGCGGGAGTTGGGGAGCAGTACTTC.

The chain has TRBV18 and TRBJ2-5; D may correspond to TRBD1 or TRBD2 (6 bases each). The CDR3 spans 14 residues. Germline V gives CDR1 KGHSH, CDR2 LQKENI. Trimming removed 5 bases from V and 5 bases from J, with 15 bases in between. The CDR3 DNA reads as TGTGCCAGCTCAGCAAACGGGGGCGGGGAGACCCAGTACTTC. Translation gives CASSANGGGETQYF.

The CDR3 DNA follows: TGTGCCAGCAGCTTAGCGGGTTGGGGTGGGGCCGAACAAGAGACCCAGTACTTC. Translating gives CASSLAGWGGAEQETQYF. The chain is built from TRBV7-8 and TRBJ2-5; TRBD1 might be the D (5 bases). Germline loops: CDR1 SGHVS, CDR2 FQNEAQ. The CDR3 runs to 18 residues. The V and J ends lost 0 bases and 2 bases respectively, with 19 bases between them.

This CDR3 reads CASSMTGANSPLHF. The CDR3 bases are TGTGCCAGTAGTATGACGGGAGCTAATTCACCCCTCCACTTT. The chain recombines TRBV19 with TRBJ1-6; D gene ambiguous. This CDR3 comprises 14 residues. Germline CDR1 and CDR2: LNHDA and SQIVND (reference sequence). V was pared by 3 bases and J by 6 bases, with 9 bases between.

The chain links TRBV18 to TRBJ2-1; TRBD1 is a possible D gene (6 bases). V lost 3 bases, J lost 1 base, and 19 bases lay in between. The CDR3 has 18 residues. CDR1 is KGHSH and CDR2 is LQKENI in the germline V gene. As DNA, the CDR3 is TGTGCCAGCTCACCTATACAAGCGATCACAGGGTCCTACAATGAGCAGTTCTTC. It is translated as CASSPIQAITGSYNEQFF. Complete variable domain (other parts from reference TRBV18 and TRBJ2-1): NAGVMQNPRHLVRRRGQEARLRCSPMKGHSHVYWYRQLPEEGLKFMVYLQKENIIDESGMPKERFSAEFPKEGPSILRIQQVVRGDSAAYFCASSPIQAITGSYNEQFFGPGTRLTVL.

V is TRBV6-2 or TRBV6-3 and J is TRBJ2-1, with D possibly matching TRBD2 (5 bases). Germline CDR1 reads MNHEY; CDR2 reads SVGEGT. The CDR3 spans 13 residues. V lost 3 bases, J lost 9 bases, and 12 bases lay in between. The CDR3 loop is CASSYADWGEQFF. In DNA form, the CDR3 reads TGTGCCAGCAGTTATGCGGACTGGGGTGAGCAGTTCTTC.

The V gene is TRBV7-2, the J gene TRBJ1-1; a weak D match, TRBD1 (5 bases). V was pared by 5 bases and J by 4 bases, with 14 bases between. The V gene's germline CDR1 is SGHTA and CDR2 FQGNSA. The CDR3 contains 14 residues. CDR3 amino acids: CASSPRQILTEAFF. CDR3 nucleotides: TGTGCCAGCAGCCCTCGACAGATCCTCACTGAAGCTTTCTTT.

This clone was found a few times. V usage is TRBV20-1 and J usage is TRBJ1-1; TRBD1 matches 7 bases. This CDR3 has 10 residues. With V trimmed by 8 bases and J by 5 bases, 2 bases remained unmatched. CDR1 is DFQATT and CDR2 is SNEGSKA in the germline V gene (reference sequence). CDR3 sequence reads: CSSGGTEAFF. CDR3 in DNA: TGCAGTTCAGGGGGAACTGAAGCTTTCTTT.

V and J are TRBV7-9 and TRBJ1-1; D might be TRBD1 (5 bases). Trimming pared 1 base from V and 5 bases from J, leaving 14 bases between. The CDR3 spans 15 residues. CDR1 is SEHNR and CDR2 is FQNEAQ in the germline V gene (reference sequence). CDR3 protein: CASSLEVVGETEAFF. The CDR3 nucleotides read TGTGCCAGCAGCTTAGAGGTGGTAGGGGAAACTGAAGCTTTCTTT.

Comments on this clone: Other DNA sequences in this specimen translate into the identical CDR3. The chain couples TRBV27 to TRBJ1-1; the D is unclear. The CDR3 has 14 amino acids. Trimming pared 5 bases from V and 0 bases from J, leaving 10 bases between. Germline CDR1 MNHEY, CDR2 SMNVEV (reference sequence). The DNA of the CDR3 is TGTGCCAGCAGTCCCCGCCTCTTGAACACTGAAGCTTTCTTT. Translated: CASSPRLLNTEAFF.

This chain connects TRBV2 to TRBJ2-1; D gene uncertain. The CDR3 has 14 amino acids. Germline values: CDR1 SNHLY, CDR2 FYNNEI. V dropped 7 bases and J dropped 3 bases, with 13 bases sitting between them. The CDR3 reads CASIVARIYNEQFF. The CDR3 nucleotides read TGTGCCAGCATTGTTGCGAGGATCTACAATGAGCAGTTCTTC.

The chain has TRBV5-1 and TRBJ1-6, with D tentatively TRBD1 (6 bases). This CDR3 spans 16 amino acids. Between the trimmed V and J ends, which lost 3 bases and 5 bases, there was a span of 15 bases. The germline V gene has CDR1 SGHRS and CDR2 YFSETQ. The CDR3 spells CASSSLTGPNNSPLHF. The DNA for the CDR3 is TGCGCCAGCAGCTCTCTGACAGGCCCCAATAATTCACCCCTCCACTTT.

The genes are TRBV12-3 or TRBV12-4 and TRBJ2-4, with D uncertain. The CDR3 spans 13 residues. V was shortened by 8 bases and J by 8 bases, with 16 bases between the two germline ends. The CDR3 DNA reads TGTGCCAGCGCCCGCGTTCGGGCTCACATTCAGTACTTC. Translation gives CASARVRAHIQYF.